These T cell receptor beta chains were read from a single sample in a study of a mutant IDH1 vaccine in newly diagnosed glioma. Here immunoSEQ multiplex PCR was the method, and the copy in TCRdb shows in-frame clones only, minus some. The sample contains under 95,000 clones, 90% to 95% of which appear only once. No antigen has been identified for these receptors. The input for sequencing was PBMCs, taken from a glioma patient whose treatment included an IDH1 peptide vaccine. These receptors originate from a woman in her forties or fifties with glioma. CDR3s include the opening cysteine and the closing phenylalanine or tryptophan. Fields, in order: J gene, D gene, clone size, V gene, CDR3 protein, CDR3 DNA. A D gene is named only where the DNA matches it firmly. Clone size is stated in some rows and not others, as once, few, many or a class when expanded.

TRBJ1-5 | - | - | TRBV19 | CASSRQLKPQHF | TGTGCCAGTAGTCGACAGCTTAAGCCCCAGCATTTT
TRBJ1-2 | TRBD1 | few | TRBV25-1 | CASSEFDRDYTF | TGTGCCAGCAGTGAATTTGACAGGGACTACACCTTC
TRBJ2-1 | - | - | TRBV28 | CASSPPASARYNEQFF | TGTGCCAGCAGCCCTCCGGCCTCGGCCAGATACAATGAGCAGTTCTTC
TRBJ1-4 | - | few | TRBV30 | CAWSSGNANEKLFF | TGTGCCTGGAGTTCAGGGAATGCGAATGAAAAACTGTTTTTT
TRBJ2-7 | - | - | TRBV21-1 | CASSKGLAGGPSHEQYF | TGTGCCAGCAGCAAGGGCCTAGCGGGAGGGCCTAGCCACGAGCAGTACTTC
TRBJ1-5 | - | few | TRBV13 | CASSLGVTTNQPQHF | TGTGCCAGCAGCTTAGGGGTCACCACCAATCAGCCCCAGCATTTT
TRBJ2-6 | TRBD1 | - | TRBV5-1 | CASSLARTGRRSGANVLTF | TGCGCCAGCAGCCTGGCCCGGACAGGGCGCCGCTCTGGGGCCAACGTCCTGACTTTC
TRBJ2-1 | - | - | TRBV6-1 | CASSEPGGNEQFF | TGTGCCAGCAGTGAACCGGGCGGCAATGAGCAGTTCTTC
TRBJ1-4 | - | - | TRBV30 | CAWTGATNEKLFF | TGTGCCTGGACGGGGGCAACTAATGAAAAACTGTTTTTT
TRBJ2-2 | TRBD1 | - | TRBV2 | CASSEQGAPGELFF | TGTGCCAGCAGTGAACAGGGGGCCCCCGGGGAGCTGTTTTTT
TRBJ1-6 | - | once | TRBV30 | CAWSRPARDNSPLHF | TGTGCCTGGAGCCGCCCCGCTAGGGACAATTCACCCCTCCACTTT
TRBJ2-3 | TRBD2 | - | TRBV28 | CASSSPGLAGRRDTQYF | TGTGCCAGCAGTTCCCCGGGACTAGCGGGCAGACGGGATACGCAGTATTTT
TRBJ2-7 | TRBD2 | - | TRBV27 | CASSSRLAGGYEQYF | TGTGCCAGCAGTTCCCGACTAGCGGGAGGTTACGAGCAGTACTTC
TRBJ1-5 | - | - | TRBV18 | CASSPGHGSNQPQHF | TGTGCCAGCTCACCCGGTCACGGTAGCAATCAGCCCCAGCATTTT
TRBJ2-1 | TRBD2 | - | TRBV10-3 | CAISEAGLAGGYNEQFF | TGTGCCATCAGTGAGGCGGGACTAGCGGGAGGATACAATGAGCAGTTCTTC
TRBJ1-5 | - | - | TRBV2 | CASSPPGAQPQHF | TGTGCCAGCAGTCCACCTGGGGCTCAGCCCCAGCATTTT
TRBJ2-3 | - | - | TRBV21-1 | CASILPARRENRNTQYF | TGTGCCAGCATCCTCCCCGCCAGGCGGGAGAATAGAAATACGCAGTATTTT
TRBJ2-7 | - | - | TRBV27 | CASSLRSGAYEQYF | TGTGCCAGCAGTTTACGGTCAGGGGCATACGAGCAGTACTTC
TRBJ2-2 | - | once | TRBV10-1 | CASTEGGIGGELFF | TGCGCCAGCACCGAGGGGGGGATTGGCGGGGAGCTGTTTTTT
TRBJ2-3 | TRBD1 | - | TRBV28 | CASSPYHTGQANSTDTQYF | TGTGCCAGCAGTCCCTACCACACGGGACAGGCCAACAGCACAGATACGCAGTATTTT
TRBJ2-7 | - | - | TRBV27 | CASSLLRAASYEQYF | TGTGCCAGCAGTTTACTTAGGGCTGCCTCCTACGAGCAGTACTTC
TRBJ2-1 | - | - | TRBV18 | CASSSTDYNEQFF | TGTGCCAGCTCGTCCACAGACTACAATGAGCAGTTCTTC
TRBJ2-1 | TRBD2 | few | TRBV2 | CASSPRTSSHEQFF | TGTGCCAGCAGTCCTAGGACTAGCAGCCATGAGCAGTTCTTC
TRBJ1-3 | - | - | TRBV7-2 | CASSYQSSGNTIYF | TGTGCCAGCAGCTATCAGAGCTCTGGAAACACCATATATTTT
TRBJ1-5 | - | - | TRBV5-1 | CASSWDYDQPQHF | TGCGCCAGCAGCTGGGACTACGATCAGCCCCAGCATTTT
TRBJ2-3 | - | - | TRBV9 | CASSPAAADTQYF | TGTGCCAGCAGTCCTGCGGCGGCAGATACGCAGTATTTT